These 23 T cell receptor beta chains were all obtained from the same sample, sequenced in a study of T-cell reconstitution after alpha-beta-depleted transplantation in children. Preparation of the TCRbeta library used unique molecular identifiers. TCRdb called the PCR reads again in MiXCR, with one record for every CDR3 protein. The sample lists some 840,000 distinct CDR3 sequences; roughly 15% were seen once. Sequencing was performed on PBMCs, mostly from graft donor cells, taken 360 days after TCRalphabeta/CD19-depleted stem cell transplant. These receptor sequences come from a male patient under 18 who had a stem cell transplant for acute lymphoblastic leukemia, so the T cells may come from the graft donor.

The chain has TRBV10-3 and TRBJ2-5; D remains ambiguous. This CDR3 has 12 amino acids. Germline values: CDR1 ENHRY, CDR2 SYGVKD. V lost 5 bases and J 1 base, leaving 5 bases between the germline ends. The CDR3 here is CAISNFQETQYF. The CDR3 DNA sequence: TGTGCCATCAGTAACTTCCAAGAGACCCAGTACTTC.

V usage is TRBV2 and J usage is TRBJ2-7; tentative D call: TRBD2 (6 bases). The germline V gene encodes CDR1 SNHLY and CDR2 FYNNEI. This CDR3 has 13 residues. The V end was cut by 6 bases, the J end by 6 bases, with 15 bases between. In nucleotides, the CDR3 is TGTGCCAGCAGCTGGGACTTATCAGGCGAGCAGTACTTC. Translated, it gives CASSWDLSGEQYF. The full variable domain, in which reference TRBV2 and TRBJ2-7 provide the parts outside the CDR3, is EPEVTQTPSHQVTQMGQEVILRCVPISNHLYFYWYRQILGQKVEFLVSFYNNEISEKSEIFDDQFSVERPDGSNFTLKIRSTKLEDSAMYFCASSWDLSGEQYFGPGTRLTVT.

This clonotype appeared many times. This chain links TRBV12-3 or TRBV12-4 with TRBJ1-5, with D maybe TRBD1 (5 bases). The CDR3 extends over 14 amino acids. The V gene lost 0 bases and the J gene lost 6 bases, with 9 bases spanning the gap. CDR3 nucleotide sequence: TGTGCCAGCAGTTTAGCCCCAACAGGTCAGCCCCAGCATTTT. Translation gives CASSLAPTGQPQHF.

This clonotype appeared many times. This chain uses TRBV15 with TRBJ2-1; the D gene is possibly TRBD1 (5 bases). The germline gives CDR1 LNHNV, CDR2 YYDKDF (reference sequence). Trimming pared 0 bases from V and 8 bases from J, leaving 8 bases between. The CDR3 contains 13 residues. The CDR3 DNA reads TGTGCCACCAGCAGAGATTGGACATATGAGCAGTTCTTC. Its translation is CATSRDWTYEQFF.

This rearrangement joins TRBV4-1 to TRBJ2-7; 10 positions match TRBD2. J was trimmed by 6 bases and V by 1 base; bases with no gene match: 15. The CDR3 spans 18 residues. The germline CDR1 and CDR2 sequences are MGHRA and YSYEKL. The CDR3 DNA sequence: TGCGCCAGCAGCCAAGTGAGCGGGAGGGCCACCGGGCTAGGCGAGCAGTACTTC. This translates into CASSQVSGRATGLGEQYF.

This chain joins TRBV20-1 and TRBJ2-4, with TRBD2 matching over 8 bases. J lost 8 bases, V lost 5 bases, and 14 bases had no gene match. The CDR3 is 15 residues long. Germline CDR1 DFQATT, CDR2 SNEGSKA (reference sequence). CDR3 amino acids: CSAPSGGWMIDIQYF. The CDR3 nucleotides are TGCAGTGCTCCAAGCGGGGGCTGGATGATTGACATTCAGTACTTC.

The chain employs TRBV7-6 and TRBJ2-2; no definite D call. Germline CDR1 is SGHVS and CDR2 is FNYEAQ. V lost 4 bases, J lost 0 bases, and 18 bases lay in between. The CDR3 spans 18 residues. Written as DNA, the CDR3 is TGTGCCAGCAGCTCAGGAAAATCAGAGCCTCCGAACACCGGGGAGCTGTTTTTT. It specifies CASSSGKSEPPNTGELFF.

In its sample, this clonotype was seen many times. V usage is TRBV7-2 and J usage is TRBJ2-5; possible D gene TRBD2, 6 bases. CDR1 is SGHTA and CDR2 is FQGNSA in the germline V gene. The V gene lost 1 base and the J gene lost 1 base, with 10 bases spanning the gap. The length of the CDR3 is 15 residues. The CDR3 sequence: CASSLVGGIQETQYF. CDR3 sequence (DNA): TGTGCCAGCAGCTTAGTTGGCGGGATCCAAGAGACCCAGTACTTC.

This clonotype was detected only a few times. The gene calls are TRBV5-1 and TRBJ2-7; D unclear. Germline CDR1 reads SGHRS; CDR2 reads YFSETQ. Trimming took off 3 bases at V and 0 bases at J, with 7 bases between the two ends. The CDR3 runs 13 residues. CDR3 region: CASSYLPSYEQYF. Written as DNA, the CDR3 is TGCGCCAGCAGCTATCTTCCCTCCTACGAGCAGTACTTC.

This rearrangement joins TRBV5-1 to TRBJ2-1, with D possibly matching TRBD2 (6 bases). The CDR3 covers 12 residues. CDR1 is SGHRS and CDR2 is YFSETQ in the germline V gene. V shed 7 bases and J shed 8 bases, with 13 bases lying between them. CDR3: CASRRAGDEQFF. CDR3 bases: TGCGCCAGCCGGAGGGCCGGGGATGAGCAGTTCTTC.

This clonotype was detected many times. This chain uses TRBV7-8 with TRBJ2-7; the D is unclear. This CDR3 has 12 residues. Trimming cost V 10 bases and J 2 bases, with 12 bases left between them. CDR1 is SGHVS and CDR2 is FQNEAQ in the germline V gene. The CDR3 region is CATPDLPYEQYF. The DNA of the CDR3 is TGTGCCACCCCGGACCTCCCCTACGAGCAGTACTTC.

This clonotype came up many times. The chain links TRBV7-8 to TRBJ2-7; no reliable D call. CDR1 and CDR2 (germline): SGHVS, FQNEAQ. The CDR3 covers 14 residues. Trimming took 1 base from V and 2 from J, leaving 9 bases between them. For the CDR3, the DNA is TGTGCCAGCAGCTTAGAACGGGCGGCCTACGAGCAGTACTTC. It is translated as CASSLERAAYEQYF.

This clonotype was picked up many times. The V and J genes are TRBV29-1 and TRBJ2-7, with a possible D match to TRBD1 (5 bases). This CDR3 region has 16 residues. Trimming left V 6 bases short and J 4 bases short, with 25 bases between. The germline V gene encodes CDR1 SQVTM and CDR2 ANQGSEA. CDR3 amino acids: CSVTTPGPTWTYEQYF. The CDR3 region has the DNA TGCAGCGTCACCACTCCCGGGCCTACGTGGACATACGAGCAGTACTTC.

V is TRBV5-1 and J is TRBJ2-5, with 9 bases that match TRBD1. The junction had 15 bases not matched to a gene; V was cut back by 4 bases and J by 5 bases. CDR1 SGHRS and CDR2 YFSETQ come from the germline V gene. CDR3 length: 17 residues. Here the CDR3 DNA reads TGCGCCAGCAGCACCGGGACAGGGACTTTCCTGGGGGAGACCCAGTACTTC. Encoded protein: CASSTGTGTFLGETQYF.

V and J are TRBV29-1 and TRBJ1-2, with 9 nucleotides matching TRBD1. Germline CDR1 SQVTM, CDR2 ANQGSEA. After removal of 6 bases from V and 3 bases from J, the junction contained 14 bases not matched to a gene. The CDR3 contains 16 residues. The CDR3 nucleotides are TGCAGCGTGAAATCCGGACAGGGGAACGGGGACTATGGCTACACCTTC. Encoded protein: CSVKSGQGNGDYGYTF.

This clonotype was picked up a small number of times. The rearrangement joins TRBV12-3 or TRBV12-4 to TRBJ2-3, with 14 bases identical to TRBD2. With 6 bases clipped from V and 4 bases from J, the junction kept 6 bases outside the gene matches. CDR3 size: 16 residues. The CDR3 nucleotides are TGTGCCAGCAGCCATGGACTAGCGGGAGGCTCAGATACGCAGTATTTT. Protein: CASSHGLAGGSDTQYF.

The rearrangement links TRBV6-1 to TRBJ2-1; a weak D match, TRBD1 (6 bases). The CDR3 has 14 amino acids. Germline V lookup: CDR1 MNHNS, CDR2 SASEGT. Trimming cost V 2 bases and J 12 bases, with 17 bases left between them. CDR3 in DNA: TGTGCCAGCAGTGAACAGGGGAAGGTACGGTGGCAGTTCTTC. Protein sequence: CASSEQGKVRWQFF.

The chain couples TRBV5-1 to TRBJ2-7, with D maybe TRBD2 (6 bases). The V end was cut by 5 bases, the J end by 3 bases, with 21 bases between. The CDR3 has 16 amino acids. Germline V gene sequence: CDR1 SGHRS, CDR2 YFSETQ. The chain's CDR3 is CASRGGFREWIYEQYF. In DNA, the CDR3 is TGCGCCAGCAGGGGGGGTTTTCGGGAGTGGATCTACGAGCAGTACTTC.

The chain recombines TRBV6-5 with TRBJ2-2; TRBD1 might be the D (5 bases). The CDR3 length is 16 residues. CDR1 is MNHEY and CDR2 is SVGAGI in the germline V gene. V was pared by 2 bases and J by 4 bases, with 14 bases between. CDR3 coding DNA: TGTGCCAGCAGTTACCTTTCCAGGGTGGGCACCGGGGAGCTGTTTTTT. This sequence encodes CASSYLSRVGTGELFF.

A few counts support this clonotype. The chain employs TRBV15 and TRBJ1-4, with D possibly matching TRBD1 (5 bases). CDR3 length: 16 amino acids. The germline CDR1 and CDR2 sequences are LNHNV and YYDKDF (reference sequence). V was cut by 0 bases and J by 5 bases, with 13 bases left in between. CDR3 DNA sequence: TGTGCCACCAGCAGAGAACGGGGGGGGTCCAATGAAAAACTGTTTTTT. Translation gives CATSRERGGSNEKLFF.

This clonotype has just a few counts. The chain couples TRBV5-1 to TRBJ2-1, with D tentatively TRBD2 (5 bases). Germline values: CDR1 SGHRS, CDR2 YFSETQ. The CDR3 sequence is 15 residues long. The V end lost 2 bases, the J end lost 1 base, and 10 bases lay between the germline ends. In DNA form, the CDR3 reads TGCGCCAGCAGCTTCGGGGTCACTTCCTACAATGAGCAGTTCTTC. It is translated as CASSFGVTSYNEQFF.

V gene TRBV2 combines with J gene TRBJ2-5, with TRBD2 identical over 7 bases. Germline V CDR1 and CDR2: SNHLY, FYNNEI. This CDR3 comprises 14 residues. V lost 3 bases and J lost 6; bases outside the gene matches: 7. CDR3 sequence (DNA): TGTGCCAGCAGTGAGGCGGGAGACCTGAAGACCCAGTACTTC. Translation gives CASSEAGDLKTQYF.

This clonotype was found many times. The chain links TRBV6-4 to TRBJ2-1; TRBD2 agrees at 10 bases. The CDR3 spans 17 residues. V lost 2 bases to trimming and J lost 2 bases; unmatched junction nucleotides: 6. Germline V gene lookup returns CDR1 MRHNA and CDR2 SNTAGT. In DNA, the CDR3 is TGTGCCAGCAGTGACCGGGTTGGGACTAGCGCCTACAATGAGCAGTTCTTC. It codes for CASSDRVGTSAYNEQFF.